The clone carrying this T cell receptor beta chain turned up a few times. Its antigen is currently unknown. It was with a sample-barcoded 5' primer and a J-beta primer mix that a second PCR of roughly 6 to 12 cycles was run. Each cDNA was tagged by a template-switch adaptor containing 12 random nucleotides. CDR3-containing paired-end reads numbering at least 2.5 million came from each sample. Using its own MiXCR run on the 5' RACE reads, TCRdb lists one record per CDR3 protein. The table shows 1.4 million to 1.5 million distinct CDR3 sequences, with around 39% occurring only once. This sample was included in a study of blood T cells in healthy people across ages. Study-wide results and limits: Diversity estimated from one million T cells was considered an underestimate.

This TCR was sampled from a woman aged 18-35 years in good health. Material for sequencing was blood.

CDR3 in DNA: TGTGCCAGCAGCCAAGATCAAGGGCTAGATACGCAGTATTTT. Amino acids: CASSQDQGLDTQYF. This chain links TRBV14 with TRBJ2-3; the D is unclear. V shed 0 bases and J shed 5 bases, with 9 bases lying between them. The CDR3 is 14 amino acids. The germline V gene has CDR1 SGHDN and CDR2 FVKESK.